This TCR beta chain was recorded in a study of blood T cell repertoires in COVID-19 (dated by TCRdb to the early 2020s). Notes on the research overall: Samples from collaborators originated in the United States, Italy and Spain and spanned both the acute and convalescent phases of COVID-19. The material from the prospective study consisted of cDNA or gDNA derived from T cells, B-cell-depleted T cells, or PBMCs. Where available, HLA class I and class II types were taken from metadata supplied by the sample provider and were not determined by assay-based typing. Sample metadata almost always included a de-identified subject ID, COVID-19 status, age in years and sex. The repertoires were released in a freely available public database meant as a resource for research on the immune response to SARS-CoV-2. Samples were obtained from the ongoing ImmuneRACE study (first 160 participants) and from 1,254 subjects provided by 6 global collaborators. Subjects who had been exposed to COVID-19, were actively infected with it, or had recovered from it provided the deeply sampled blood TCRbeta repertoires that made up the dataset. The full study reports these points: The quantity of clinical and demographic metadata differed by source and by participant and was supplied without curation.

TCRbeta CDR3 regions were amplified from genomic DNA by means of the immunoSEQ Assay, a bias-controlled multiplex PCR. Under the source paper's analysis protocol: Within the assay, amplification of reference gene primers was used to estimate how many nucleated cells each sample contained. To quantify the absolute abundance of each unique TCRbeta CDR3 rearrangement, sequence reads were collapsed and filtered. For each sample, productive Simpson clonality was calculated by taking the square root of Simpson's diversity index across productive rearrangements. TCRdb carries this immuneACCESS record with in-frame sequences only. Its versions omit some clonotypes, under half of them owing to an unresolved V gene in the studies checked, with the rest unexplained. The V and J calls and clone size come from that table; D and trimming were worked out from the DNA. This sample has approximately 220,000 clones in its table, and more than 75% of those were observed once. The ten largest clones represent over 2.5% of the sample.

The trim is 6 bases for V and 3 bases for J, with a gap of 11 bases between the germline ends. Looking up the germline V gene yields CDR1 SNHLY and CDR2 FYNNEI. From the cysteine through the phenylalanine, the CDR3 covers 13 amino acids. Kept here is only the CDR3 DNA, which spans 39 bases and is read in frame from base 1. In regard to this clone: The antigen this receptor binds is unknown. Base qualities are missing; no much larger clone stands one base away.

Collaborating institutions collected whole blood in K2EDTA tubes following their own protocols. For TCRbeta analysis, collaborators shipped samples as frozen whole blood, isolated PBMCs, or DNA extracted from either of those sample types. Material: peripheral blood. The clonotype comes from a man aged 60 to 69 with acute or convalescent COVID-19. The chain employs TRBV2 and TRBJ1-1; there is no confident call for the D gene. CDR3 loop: CASSDTPYTEAFF. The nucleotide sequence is TGTGCCAGCAGCGACACACCTTACACTGAAGCTTTCTTT.